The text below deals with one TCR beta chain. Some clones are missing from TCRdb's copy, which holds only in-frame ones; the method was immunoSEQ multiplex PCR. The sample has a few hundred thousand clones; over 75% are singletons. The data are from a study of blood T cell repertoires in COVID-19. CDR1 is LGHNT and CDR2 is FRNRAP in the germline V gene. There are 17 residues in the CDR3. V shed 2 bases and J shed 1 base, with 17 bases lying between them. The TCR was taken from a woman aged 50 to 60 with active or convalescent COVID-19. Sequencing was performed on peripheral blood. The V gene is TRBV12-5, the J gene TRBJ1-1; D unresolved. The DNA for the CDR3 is TGTGCTAGTGGTTTGTTCATCTTTTTTGGGCAGAACACTGAAGCTTTCTTT. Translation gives CASGLFIFFGQNTEAFF.